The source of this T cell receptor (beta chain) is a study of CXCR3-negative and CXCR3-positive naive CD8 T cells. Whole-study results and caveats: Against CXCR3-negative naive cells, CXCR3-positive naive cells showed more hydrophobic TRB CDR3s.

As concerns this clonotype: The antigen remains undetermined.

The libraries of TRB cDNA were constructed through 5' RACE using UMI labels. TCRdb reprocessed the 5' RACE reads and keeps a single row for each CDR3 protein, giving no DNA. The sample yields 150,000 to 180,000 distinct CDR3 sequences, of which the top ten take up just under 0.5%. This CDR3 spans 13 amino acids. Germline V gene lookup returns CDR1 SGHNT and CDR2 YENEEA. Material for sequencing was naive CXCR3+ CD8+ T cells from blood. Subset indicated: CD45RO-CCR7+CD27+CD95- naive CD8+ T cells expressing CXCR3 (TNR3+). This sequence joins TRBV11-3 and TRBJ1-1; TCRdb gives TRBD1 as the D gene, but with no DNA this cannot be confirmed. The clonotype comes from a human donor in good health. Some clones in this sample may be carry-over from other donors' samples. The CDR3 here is CASSQTGGTEAFF.